What follows are 27 T cell receptor beta chains derived from one specimen sequenced in a study of OX40 agonist ivuxolimab in advanced cancers. Method: immunoSEQ multiplex PCR; TCRdb's copy keeps in-frame clones and lacks some. The profile shows roughly 60,000 clones, about 84% of them singletons. Sequenced material: CD4+ or CD8+ T cells sorted from blood, taken in a trial of the OX40 agonist ivuxolimab. The receptor source for this set is an adult with an advanced solid tumor such as melanoma, head and neck, liver or kidney cancer.

This sequence joins TRBV30 and TRBJ2-7; 7 bases agree with TRBD2. Germline V CDR1 and CDR2: GTSNPN, SVGIG (reference sequence). The CDR3 length is 16 residues. Trimming took 3 bases from V and 4 from J; bases not matched to a gene: 15. In nucleotides, the CDR3 is TGTGCCTGGAGCCCGGCGGGGGAGGCTATCATGTACGAGCAGTACTTC. It specifies CAWSPAGEAIMYEQYF.

This chain connects TRBV28 to TRBJ1-2; D not resolved. The CDR3 loop spans 15 amino acids. V was pared by 6 bases and J by 4 bases, with 18 bases between. Germline CDR1 and CDR2: MDHEN and SYDVKM. DNA of the CDR3: TGTGCCAGCAGCCCCTCCCATACAATGGCCTATGGCTACACCTTC. Its translation is CASSPSHTMAYGYTF.

The gene calls are TRBV5-1 and TRBJ2-5; the match to TRBD2 covers 10 bases. CDR1 is SGHRS and CDR2 is YFSETQ in the germline V gene. The CDR3 contains 16 residues. V dropped 4 bases and J dropped 5; count of bases not matched to a gene: 11. CDR3 amino acids: CASSPTPTSGVETQYF. The DNA for the CDR3 is TGCGCCAGCAGCCCCACACCCACTAGCGGGGTCGAGACCCAGTACTTC.

The chain is built from TRBV2 and TRBJ2-5; TRBD1 is a possible D gene (6 bases). Near its end, the DNA agrees better with TRBJ2-7, so the J call may be wrong. The CDR3 loop spans 13 amino acids. From germline, CDR1 is SNHLY and CDR2 FYNNEI. CDR3 protein: CASEKFPGDEQYF. The DNA of the CDR3 is TGTGCCAGCGAAAAGTTCCCAGGGGACGAGCAGTACTTC.

The chain carries TRBV4-3 and TRBJ2-3; TRBD2 might be the D (6 bases). The CDR3 loop spans 16 amino acids. The ends were cut back, 1 base at V and 0 bases at J, with 11 bases in the middle. In germline, CDR1 is LGHNA, CDR2 YSLEER. The CDR3 loop reads CASSQGTAGSTDTQYF. Written as DNA, the CDR3 is TGCGCCAGCAGCCAAGGTACGGCGGGGAGCACAGATACGCAGTATTTT.

This sequence joins TRBV5-1 and TRBJ1-1; D might be TRBD1 (6 bases). The germline V gene encodes CDR1 SGHRS and CDR2 YFSETQ. Trimming pared 4 bases from V and 1 base from J, leaving 20 bases between. The CDR3 consists of 17 residues. The CDR3 here is CASSPGVGVVSNTEAFF. The CDR3 DNA follows: TGCGCCAGCAGCCCAGGGGTCGGGGTAGTGTCGAACACTGAAGCTTTCTTT.

V and J are TRBV7-9 and TRBJ2-3; possibly TRBD2 for D (6 bases). Between the trimmed V and J ends, which lost 7 bases and 0 bases, there was a span of 23 bases. The CDR3 spans 18 residues. The V gene's germline CDR1 is SEHNR and CDR2 FQNEAQ (reference sequence). CDR3 coding DNA: TGTGCCAGCACGGTTTTTGGGGACTCAATCACCAGCACAGATACGCAGTATTTT. It is translated as CASTVFGDSITSTDTQYF.

This chain connects TRBV6-1 to TRBJ2-7; 11 nucleotides match TRBD2. Losses at the gene ends were 5 bases for V and 6 bases for J; bases not matched to a gene: 3. The CDR3 is 13 residues long. CDR1 is MNHNS and CDR2 is SASEGT in the germline V gene. This chain's CDR3 is CASSLAGGLEQYF. The CDR3 DNA follows: TGTGCCAGCAGTCTAGCGGGGGGTCTCGAGCAGTACTTC.

This clone was observed a single time. The chain couples TRBV28 to TRBJ1-1, with TRBD1 matching over 8 bases. V dropped 6 bases and J dropped 6; count of bases not matched to a gene: 6. From germline, CDR1 is MDHEN and CDR2 SYDVKM. The length of the CDR3 is 13 residues. Here the CDR3 DNA reads TGTGCCAGCAGCCCCACAGGGGGGGCTGAAGCTTTCTTT. Its translation: CASSPTGGAEAFF.

This chain connects TRBV6-4 to TRBJ1-3; D unresolved. The CDR3 sequence is 14 residues long. From germline, CDR1 is MRHNA and CDR2 SNTAGT. Trimming shortened V by 2 bases and J by 2 bases, and 7 bases separated the two germline ends. CDR3 protein: CASSDVRAGNTIYF. CDR3 sequence (DNA): TGTGCCAGCAGTGACGTTAGAGCTGGAAACACCATATATTTT.

The chain couples TRBV12-5 to TRBJ2-5, with 9 bases aligning to TRBD2. The CDR3 loop spans 13 amino acids. With 4 bases clipped from V and 5 bases from J, the junction kept 2 bases outside the gene matches. The V gene's germline CDR1 is LGHNT and CDR2 FRNRAP. The CDR3 sequence: CASGSGLAETQYF. DNA for the CDR3: TGTGCTAGTGGTTCCGGACTAGCGGAGACCCAGTACTTC.

The chain is built from TRBV14 and TRBJ1-6; D might be TRBD1 (5 bases). V was shortened by 2 bases and J by 8 bases, with 7 bases between the two germline ends. The CDR3 has 13 residues. Germline values: CDR1 SGHDN, CDR2 FVKESK. CDR3: CASSQQGHSPLHF. The CDR3 DNA follows: TGTGCCAGCAGCCAACAGGGCCATTCACCCCTCCACTTT.

The chain uses TRBV28 and TRBJ2-3, with D tentatively TRBD1 or TRBD2 (5 bases each). Germline V CDR1 and CDR2: MDHEN, SYDVKM. The CDR3 sequence is 13 residues long. V lost 7 bases, J lost 5 bases, and 13 bases lay in between. The CDR3 nucleotides read TGTGCCAGCAACCAAGAGGGGAGAGATACGCAGTATTTT. It is translated as CASNQEGRDTQYF.

This sequence joins TRBV11-3 and TRBJ2-7; D is uncertain. This CDR3 is built from 14 residues. V dropped 2 bases and J dropped 2 bases, with 10 bases sitting between them. The germline V gene encodes CDR1 SGHNT and CDR2 YENEEA. CDR3 protein: CASSLYEVPYEQYF. CDR3 in DNA: TGTGCCAGCAGCTTATATGAGGTACCCTACGAGCAGTACTTC.

The gene calls are TRBV30 and TRBJ2-7; 8 bases align to TRBD1. CDR3 length: 13 residues. CDR1 is GTSNPN, CDR2 SVGIG, per germline (reference sequence). Trimming removed 1 base from V and 3 bases from J; junction bases left unmatched: 2. CDR3 residues: CAWSGTGGYEQYF. In DNA form, the CDR3 reads TGTGCCTGGAGTGGAACAGGGGGCTACGAGCAGTACTTC.

J is TRBJ2-7 and V is TRBV7-3, with 9 nucleotides matching TRBD1. Germline V CDR1 and CDR2: SGHTA, FQGTGA. CDR3 length equals 15 residues. Trimming cost V 0 bases and J 2 bases; bases outside gene matches: 2. CDR3 coding DNA: TGTGCCAGCAGCTTAACGGGACAGGGCCCCTACGAGCAGTACTTC. Amino acids: CASSLTGQGPYEQYF.

This chain connects TRBV29-1 to TRBJ2-5, with 8 bases aligning to TRBD1. Germline CDR1 reads SQVTM; CDR2 reads ANQGSEA. CDR3 length: 13 residues. V lost 5 bases, J lost 5 bases, and 7 bases stayed unmatched. CDR3: CSVSKTGVETQYF. Here the CDR3 DNA reads TGCAGCGTTTCCAAGACAGGGGTGGAGACCCAGTACTTC.

The chain uses TRBV28 and TRBJ1-1; D not certain. Per germline, CDR1 MDHEN and CDR2 SYDVKM. This CDR3 contains 11 residues. The V and J ends lost 7 bases and 4 bases respectively, with 7 bases between them. The CDR3 bases are TGTGCCAGCAATGAGGCCACTGAAGCTTTCTTT. Protein product: CASNEATEAFF. Based on the CDR3 plus reference TRBV28 and TRBJ1-1, the full variable domain is DVKVTQSSRYLVKRTGEKVFLECVQDMDHENMFWYRQDPGLGLRLIYFSYDVKMKEKGDIPEGYSVSREKKERFSLILESASTNQTSMYLCASNEATEAFFGQGTRLTVV.

V and J are TRBV18 and TRBJ2-3; no clear D gene. The CDR3 is made up of 12 amino acids. Germline V CDR1 and CDR2: KGHSH, LQKENI. Trimming stripped 6 bases from V and 6 bases from J, with 10 bases between. The CDR3: CASSSTDDTQYF. Here the CDR3 DNA reads TGTGCCAGCTCTTCGACGGACGATACGCAGTATTTT. The entire variable domain, with the rest obtained from reference TRBV18 and TRBJ2-3, is as follows: NAGVMQNPRHLVRRRGQEARLRCSPMKGHSHVYWYRQLPEEGLKFMVYLQKENIIDESGMPKERFSAEFPKEGPSILRIQQVVRGDSAAYFCASSSTDDTQYFGPGTRLTVL.

Here the CDR3 DNA reads TGTGCCAGCAGAAGGGGCGACTACGAGCAGTACTTC. Translated, it gives CASRRGDYEQYF. V is TRBV6-5 and J is TRBJ2-7, with D perhaps matching TRBD1 (5 bases). This CDR3 spans 12 amino acids. CDR1 and CDR2 from the germline V gene are MNHEY and SVGAGI. Trimming took 6 bases from V and 3 from J, leaving 9 bases between them.

The genes are TRBV7-2 and TRBJ2-2; 9 bases map to TRBD1. Per the germline V gene, CDR1 is SGHTA and CDR2 is FQGNSA. CDR3 length: 15 residues. V shed 7 bases and J 5 bases; nucleotides not matched to a gene: 8. DNA of the CDR3: TGTGCCAGCAAGGCAGGGACAGGGAGGACCGGGGAGCTGTTTTTT. Translated, it gives CASKAGTGRTGELFF. The full variable domain, completed using reference TRBV7-2 and TRBJ2-2, is GAGVSQSPSNKVTEKGKDVELRCDPISGHTALYWYRQSLGQGLEFLIYFQGNSAPDKSGLPSDRFSAERTGGSVSTLTIQRTQQEDSAVYLCASKAGTGRTGELFFGEGSRLTVL.

The chain has TRBV18 and TRBJ2-3; 10 positions agree with TRBD1. Trimming removed 2 bases from V and 1 base from J; junction bases left unmatched: 9. Per the germline V gene, CDR1 is KGHSH and CDR2 is LQKENI. The CDR3 sequence is 18 residues long. CDR3 loop: CASSPYPGTGAGTDTQYF. The DNA for the CDR3 is TGTGCCAGCTCACCATACCCCGGGACAGGGGCCGGCACAGATACGCAGTATTTT.

The CDR3 DNA reads TGTGCCAGCAGTTACGAAGAAGATCAGCCCCAGCATTTT. The encoded protein is CASSYEEDQPQHF. V gene TRBV6-6 combines with J gene TRBJ1-5; D not certain. Germline V gene sequence: CDR1 MNHNY, CDR2 SVGAGI (reference sequence). The CDR3 is made up of 13 amino acids. Trimming removed 2 bases at V and 5 bases at J, with 7 bases between.

The rearrangement joins TRBV19 to TRBJ2-1; the D is unclear. CDR3 length equals 13 residues. Trimming pared 1 base from V and 10 bases from J, leaving 11 bases between. The germline CDR1 and CDR2 sequences are LNHDA and SQIVND (reference sequence). The CDR3 DNA reads as TGTGCCAGTAGTATAGGAAGGATAGGGGAGCAGTTCTTC. Residues: CASSIGRIGEQFF.

The chain employs TRBV28 and TRBJ1-2; D is uncertain. This CDR3 has 12 residues. Germline V gene lookup returns CDR1 MDHEN and CDR2 SYDVKM. Trimming took 2 bases from V and 2 from J, leaving 3 bases between them. The CDR3 reads CASSLGNYGYTF. DNA for the CDR3: TGTGCCAGCAGTTTAGGGAACTATGGCTACACCTTC.

This sequence joins TRBV27 and TRBJ2-7; 11 nucleotides align to TRBD2. The junction had 14 bases not matched to a gene; V was cut back by 0 bases and J by 7 bases. The germline CDR1 and CDR2 sequences are MNHEY and SMNVEV (reference sequence). The CDR3 is 18 residues long. The CDR3 here is CASSLSRGLAGGTEEQYF. The CDR3, as DNA: TGTGCCAGCAGTTTATCGAGAGGACTAGCGGGTGGGACTGAGGAGCAGTACTTC.

The rearrangement uses TRBV7-2 and TRBJ2-5; D remains unclear. Germline V gives CDR1 SGHTA, CDR2 FQGNSA. Trimming stripped 5 bases from V and 5 bases from J, with 12 bases between. The CDR3 sequence is 13 residues long. The CDR3 loop is CASSPRERETQYF. The CDR3, as DNA: TGTGCCAGCAGCCCCCGAGAGCGTGAGACCCAGTACTTC. The whole variable domain, remainder taken from reference TRBV7-2 and TRBJ2-5, is GAGVSQSPSNKVTEKGKDVELRCDPISGHTALYWYRQSLGQGLEFLIYFQGNSAPDKSGLPSDRFSAERTGGSVSTLTIQRTQQEDSAVYLCASSPRERETQYFGPGTRLLVL.